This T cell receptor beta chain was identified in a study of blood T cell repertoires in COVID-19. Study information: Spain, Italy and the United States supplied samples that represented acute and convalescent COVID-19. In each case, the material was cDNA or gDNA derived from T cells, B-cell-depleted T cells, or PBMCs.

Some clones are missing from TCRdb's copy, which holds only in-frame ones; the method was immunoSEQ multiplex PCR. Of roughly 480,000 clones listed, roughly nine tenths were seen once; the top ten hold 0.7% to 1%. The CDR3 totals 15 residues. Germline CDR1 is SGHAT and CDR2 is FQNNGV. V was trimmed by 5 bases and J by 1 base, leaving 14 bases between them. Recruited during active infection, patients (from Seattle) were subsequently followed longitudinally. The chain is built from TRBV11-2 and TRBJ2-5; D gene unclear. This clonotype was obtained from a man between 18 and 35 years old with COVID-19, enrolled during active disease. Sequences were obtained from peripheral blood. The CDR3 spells CASSMERTLQETQYF. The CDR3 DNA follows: TGTGCCAGCAGCATGGAGCGTACTCTCCAAGAGACCCAGTACTTC.